Listed below are T cell receptor beta chains from one sample, sequenced in a study of blood T cell repertoires in COVID-19. Measured with immunoSEQ multiplex PCR; TCRdb has only the in-frame clones, and not every one. The table includes some 270,000 clones, 65% to 90% detected once. Source material: PBMCs or T cells enriched from blood (not recorded which). The receptors were gathered from a woman between 50 and 59 years old with acute COVID-19. Each CDR3 is given with its conserved first and last residue. The D gene is left open where the match is weak. Clone size is stated in some rows and not others, as once, few, many or a class when expanded.

j_call d_call clone_size v_call cdr3_nt cdr3_aa
TRBJ1-2 . . TRBV19 TGTGCCACCCAGCCCGGGTTCGGGAAATCCTATGGCTACACCTTC CATQPGFGKSYGYTF
TRBJ1-1 . . TRBV7-9 TGTGCCAGCAGCTTCTTTCCCGAGGGGGGGGATACTGAAGCTTTCTTT CASSFFPEGGDTEAFF
TRBJ1-1 . few TRBV2 TGTGCCAGCAGTGTATCGGGGACTTTTGGGAACACTGAAGCTTTCTTT CASSVSGTFGNTEAFF
TRBJ1-1 . . TRBV27 TGTGCCAGCAGTTTACAGGGAAATAAGGCTGAAGCTTTCTTT CASSLQGNKAEAFF
TRBJ2-3 . . TRBV4-1 TGCGCCAGCAGCCAGGGCTTCGCGAGCACAGATACGCAGTATTTT CASSQGFASTDTQYF
TRBJ1-5 . . TRBV6-5 TGTGCCAGCAGGGACAGCCTATATAGCAATCAGCCCCAGCATTTT CASRDSLYSNQPQHF
TRBJ2-5 . . TRBV9 TGTGCCAGCAGCGTAGGACTGCTAGAGACCCAGTACTTC CASSVGLLETQYF
TRBJ1-5 . . TRBV30 TGTGCCTGGAGCGGGGGAATCGGCAATCAGCCCCAGCATTTT CAWSGGIGNQPQHF
TRBJ2-1 . few TRBV10-3 TGTGCCATCAGTGCAGGCGGGGTGTCCTACAATGAGCAGTTCTTC CAISAGGVSYNEQFF
TRBJ1-2 . . TRBV19 TGTGCCACCTCGGACACCTATGGCTACACCTTC CATSDTYGYTF
TRBJ1-2 . . TRBV7-9 TGTGCCAGCAGCGCAGGACAGAACTATGGCTACACCTTC CASSAGQNYGYTF
TRBJ1-2 . . TRBV19 TGTGCCAGTTCCGGGGGGCACTACTATGGCTACACCTTC CASSGGHYYGYTF
TRBJ2-3 TRBD1 . TRBV28 TGTGCCAGCAGTTTATACAGGGGCCCAGATACGCAGTATTTT CASSLYRGPDTQYF
TRBJ1-1 . . TRBV6-1 TGTGCCAGCAGTGATCGTTCAGGGGAGAACACTGAAGCTTTCTTT CASSDRSGENTEAFF
TRBJ2-7 TRBD1 . TRBV4-3 TGCGCCAGCAGCCGGCGGACAGGTTTAAATGAGCAGTACTTC CASSRRTGLNEQYF
TRBJ2-1 . once TRBV7-2 TGTGCCAGCAGCTTCGGAGGGAGCTCCTACAATGAGCAGTTCTTC CASSFGGSSYNEQFF
TRBJ2-4 TRBD2 . TRBV5-6 TGTGCCAGCAGCTTCGGCGGGGGGCAAGGAAACATTCAGTACTTC CASSFGGGQGNIQYF
TRBJ2-1 . . TRBV30 TGTGCCTGGAGTTGGGGACATATTTACAATGAGCAGTTCTTC CAWSWGHIYNEQFF
TRBJ2-1 TRBD1 few TRBV7-9 TGTGCCAGCAGCTTTACAGGGGGCGACCTCGACAATGAGCAGTTCTTC CASSFTGGDLDNEQFF
TRBJ1-4 . . TRBV21-1 TGTGCCAGCAGCAAAGGACGGAGTAGTGAAAAACTGTTTTTT CASSKGRSSEKLFF
TRBJ2-1 TRBD2 . TRBV29-1 TGCAGCGTTGAGGTACTAGCGGGGTACAATGAGCAGTTCTTC CSVEVLAGYNEQFF
TRBJ1-2 TRBD1 . TRBV4-1 TGCGCCAGCAGCCAAGTACGACAGGGACATGGCTACACCTTC CASSQVRQGHGYTF
TRBJ1-1 TRBD1 . TRBV30 TGTGCCTGGAGTAACCGCGCAGGGGGTTACACTGAAGCTTTCTTT CAWSNRAGGYTEAFF
TRBJ1-2 . . TRBV13 TGTGCCAGCAATAGGCAGGGATCCAGCTATGGCTACACCTTC CASNRQGSSYGYTF
TRBJ2-3 TRBD2 . TRBV29-1 TGCAGCGTTACTCGCTTAGCGGGGACGCGGACAGATACGCAGTATTTT CSVTRLAGTRTDTQYF
TRBJ1-2 TRBD1 . TRBV11-2 TGTGCCAGCAGCTCCTTACAGGGGCGCGGAGGCTACACCTTC CASSSLQGRGGYTF